Below, 20 T cell receptor beta chains from the same sample are listed, as sequenced in a study of cytomegalovirus exposure and HLA in healthy donors. Sequencing used immunoSEQ multiplex PCR; TCRdb keeps in-frame clones, though not all of them. This table has about 73,000 clones, 85% to 95% appearing once. The sequencing sample was made of PBMCs. The receptors stem from a man in his late teens or twenties in good health and CMV-seronegative.

The chain couples TRBV30 to TRBJ2-1; 12 bases are a match to TRBD2. The germline V gene has CDR1 GTSNPN and CDR2 SVGIG (reference sequence). This CDR3 region has 16 residues. After removal of 4 bases from V and 4 bases from J, the junction contained 8 bases not matched to a gene. The CDR3 is CAWTGRTSGGYNEQFF. Here the CDR3 DNA reads TGTGCCTGGACAGGAAGAACTAGCGGGGGGTACAATGAGCAGTTCTTC.

The V and J genes are TRBV6-5 and TRBJ2-3; 9 nucleotides align to TRBD2. Germline values: CDR1 MNHEY, CDR2 SVGAGI. Losses at the gene ends were 4 bases for V and 2 bases for J; bases not matched to a gene: 7. The CDR3 is 16 amino acids. As DNA, the CDR3 is TGTGCCAGCAGTTTAGTCCTAGCGGGGAACACAGATACGCAGTATTTT. Its protein product is CASSLVLAGNTDTQYF.

The V gene is TRBV14, the J gene TRBJ1-2; weak D call: TRBD1 (6 bases). This CDR3 region has 15 residues. The germline V gene has CDR1 SGHDN and CDR2 FVKESK. V was shortened by 3 bases and J by 1 base, with 12 bases between the two germline ends. CDR3 sequence: CASSQTDSFNYGYTF. In DNA form, the CDR3 reads TGTGCCAGCAGCCAGACGGACAGTTTTAACTATGGCTACACCTTC.

The chain combines TRBV27 with TRBJ1-5, with 8 nucleotides matching TRBD1. V was pared by 4 bases and J by 6 bases, with 5 bases of the junction left unmatched. The CDR3 sequence is 14 residues long. Germline CDR1 MNHEY, CDR2 SMNVEV (reference sequence). The CDR3 DNA reads TGTGCCAGCAGTTCCGGACAGGGTACTCAGCCCCAGCATTTT. Its translation: CASSSGQGTQPQHF.

The rearrangement links TRBV7-9 to TRBJ2-7; 7 nucleotides line up with TRBD1. J was trimmed by 4 bases and V by 3 bases; bases with no gene match: 9. Germline lookup yields CDR1 SEHNR and CDR2 FQNEAQ (reference sequence). The CDR3 spans 15 residues. The DNA of the CDR3 is TGTGCCAGCAGCTTGGTCGAGACAGGGCCTTACGAGCAGTACTTC. Protein product: CASSLVETGPYEQYF.

This chain uses TRBV2 with TRBJ1-2; tentative D call: TRBD1 (6 bases). Germline lookup yields CDR1 SNHLY and CDR2 FYNNEI. CDR3 size: 12 residues. Trimming removed 8 bases at V and 7 bases at J, with 14 bases between. The CDR3 reads CASPTGGFGYTF. The CDR3 coding sequence is TGTGCCAGCCCGACAGGCGGATTTGGCTACACCTTC.

This chain's CDR3 is CASSVPGTGGTEAFF. In nucleotides, the CDR3 is TGTGCCAGTAGTGTCCCCGGGACAGGGGGCACTGAAGCTTTCTTT. The V call is TRBV19, the J call TRBJ1-1; 11 bases match TRBD1. This CDR3 spans 15 amino acids. The ends lost 5 bases at V and 4 bases at J; junction bases unmatched: 6. Per the germline V gene, CDR1 is LNHDA and CDR2 is SQIVND (reference sequence). Looking up the rest from reference TRBV19 and TRBJ1-1 gives the full variable domain: DGGITQSPKYLFRKEGQNVTLSCEQNLNHDAMYWYRQDPGQGLRLIYYSQIVNDFQKGDIAEGYSVSREKKESFPLTVTSAQKNPTAFYLCASSVPGTGGTEAFFGQGTRLTVV.

This chain connects TRBV7-9 to TRBJ1-1; 11 bases map to TRBD1. Trimming at V came to 6 bases and at J to 1 base, leaving 10 bases not matched to a gene. CDR1 is SEHNR, CDR2 FQNEAQ, per germline (reference sequence). The length of the CDR3 is 17 residues. The CDR3 DNA sequence: TGTGCCAGCAGTCCCGGGACAGGGGGGCGTGGGAACACTGAAGCTTTCTTT. This gives the protein CASSPGTGGRGNTEAFF.

The genes are TRBV15 and TRBJ2-3; TRBD1 matches at 7 bases. Unmatched junction bases numbered 8, after V lost 4 bases and J lost 1 base. This CDR3 spans 16 amino acids. CDR1 is LNHNV, CDR2 YYDKDF, per germline (reference sequence). Written as DNA, the CDR3 is TGTGCCACCAGCACCAGAAGGGGGCACGGCACAGATACGCAGTATTTT. Translating gives CATSTRRGHGTDTQYF.

This chain connects TRBV9 to TRBJ2-2, with TRBD2 as a possible D gene (5 bases). This CDR3 is built from 15 residues. Trimming shortened V by 0 bases and J by 7 bases, and 13 bases separated the two germline ends. Germline V gene data show CDR1 as SGDLS and CDR2 as YYNGEE. The CDR3 reads CASSVGTRLGGELFF. Here the CDR3 DNA reads TGTGCCAGCAGCGTAGGGACTCGGCTTGGCGGGGAGCTGTTTTTT.

The chain has TRBV9 and TRBJ2-1; 12 bases map to TRBD2. This CDR3 comprises 17 residues. Trimming removed 4 bases from V and 1 base from J; junction bases left unmatched: 6. Germline-derived CDR1 and CDR2 are SGDLS and YYNGEE. The CDR3 reads CASSIASGGASYNEQFF. CDR3 in DNA: TGTGCCAGCAGCATAGCTAGCGGGGGGGCTTCCTACAATGAGCAGTTCTTC. Using reference TRBV9 and TRBJ2-1 for the parts outside the CDR3, the full variable domain is DSGVTQTPKHLITATGQRVTLRCSPRSGDLSVYWYQQSLDQGLQFLIQYYNGEERAKGNILERFSAQQFPDLHSELNLSSLELGDSALYFCASSIASGGASYNEQFFGPGTRLTVL.

The V gene is TRBV5-1, the J gene TRBJ2-4; the match to TRBD2 covers 10 bases. The CDR3 is made up of 14 amino acids. J was trimmed by 7 bases and V by 4 bases; bases with no gene match: 5. Germline V lookup: CDR1 SGHRS, CDR2 YFSETQ. In DNA, the CDR3 is TGCGCCAGCAGCCTAGCGGGGGTAGGGAACATTCAGTACTTC. The encoded protein is CASSLAGVGNIQYF.

This clone was seen more than once but under ten times. This chain links TRBV4-1 with TRBJ1-2; D gene ambiguous. Germline loops: CDR1 MGHRA, CDR2 YSYEKL. Trimming shortened V by 3 bases and J by 4 bases, and 15 bases separated the two germline ends. CDR3 length: 15 residues. This CDR3 is CASSHSGLNPYGYTF. DNA for the CDR3: TGCGCCAGCAGCCATTCTGGACTCAATCCCTATGGCTACACCTTC.

Written as DNA, the CDR3 is TGTGCCAGCAGCTTTAGCATTAGTGAGCAGTTCTTC. Translating it yields CASSFSISEQFF. V usage is TRBV7-2 and J usage is TRBJ2-1, with D unresolved. V gave up 3 bases and J gave up 9 bases, with 9 bases separating them. The CDR3 spans 12 residues. Per germline, CDR1 SGHTA and CDR2 FQGNSA.

The V call is TRBV5-1, the J call TRBJ2-3, with 10 positions matching TRBD2. V gave up 4 bases and J gave up 1 base; unmatched junction bases: 3. CDR3 length: 15 residues. CDR1 is SGHRS, CDR2 YFSETQ, per germline. The CDR3 sequence: CASSSGGAGTDTQYF. The CDR3 bases are TGCGCCAGCAGCAGCGGGGGGGCCGGCACAGATACGCAGTATTTT.

The CDR3 DNA is TGCGCCAGCAGTGAGAGAACGGGGAGCACAGATACGCAGTATTTT. Protein: CASSERTGSTDTQYF. This chain uses TRBV10-1 with TRBJ2-3; possibly TRBD2 for D (5 bases). Germline V gives CDR1 WNHNN, CDR2 SYGVQD (reference sequence). The CDR3 has 15 amino acids. Trimming stripped 2 bases from V and 0 bases from J, with 9 bases between.

The chain joins TRBV27 to TRBJ2-2; possible D gene TRBD1, 6 bases. CDR1 is MNHEY, CDR2 SMNVEV, per germline (reference sequence). V lost 1 base and J 4 bases, leaving 13 bases between the germline ends. The CDR3 extends over 16 amino acids. This CDR3 reads CASSLWGTGFTGELFF. The CDR3 DNA sequence: TGTGCCAGCAGTTTATGGGGAACAGGGTTCACCGGGGAGCTGTTTTTT.

The V and J genes are TRBV5-6 and TRBJ1-6; 8 bases agree with TRBD1. This CDR3 comprises 14 residues. Looked up from germline, CDR1 is SGHDT and CDR2 is YYEEEE. V gave up 5 bases and J gave up 11 bases; unmatched junction bases: 9. The CDR3 coding sequence is TGTGCCAGCAGTTTTAGACAGGGGAGGGCACCCCTCCACTTT. This sequence encodes CASSFRQGRAPLHF.

The gene calls are TRBV27 and TRBJ2-5; D call uncertain. Trimming pared 3 bases from V and 2 bases from J, leaving 10 bases between. Germline V gives CDR1 MNHEY, CDR2 SMNVEV (reference sequence). The CDR3 loop spans 14 amino acids. The CDR3 DNA reads TGTGCCAGCAGTTTTTTGGTTACACAAGAGACCCAGTACTTC. Translating gives CASSFLVTQETQYF.

CDR3 protein: CAWSVRGYEQYF. DNA of the CDR3: TGTGCCTGGAGTGTACGGGGTTACGAGCAGTACTTC. The chain has TRBV30 and TRBJ2-7; perhaps TRBD2 as D (5 bases). V was cut by 0 bases and J by 4 bases, with 7 bases left in between. The CDR3 totals 12 residues. Germline CDR1 GTSNPN, CDR2 SVGIG (reference sequence).